This TCR beta chain was documented in a study of cytomegalovirus exposure and HLA in healthy donors. Study background: As an earlier analysis found, roughly 180 million T cells yielded about 120 million unique TCR beta sequences.

Trimming cost V 5 bases and J 3 bases; bases outside gene matches: 5. Germline V gene lookup returns CDR1 SEHNR and CDR2 FQNEAQ (reference sequence). The CDR3 covers 15 residues. PCR employed 60 Vbeta and 13 Jbeta primers. The repertoire was sequenced with immunoSEQ multiplex PCR; TCRdb's copy has only in-frame clones and lacks some. Here the sample spans 130,000 or so clones, about 8.5% being singletons. All the people who gave samples were healthy bone marrow donors. The chain has TRBV7-9 and TRBJ1-5; 9 bases fit TRBD1. This sequence originates from a man aged 40-50 years in good health and CMV-seronegative. Sequencing was done on a sample of PBMCs. The CDR3 region is CASSKGDRVNQPQHF. The CDR3 DNA is TGTGCCAGCAGCAAAGGGGACAGGGTCAATCAGCCCCAGCATTTT.